This T cell receptor beta chain was sequenced for a study of post-analysis software for immune sequencing data. On the study more broadly: Patients had relapsing-remitting, secondary progressive or progressive-relapsing multiple sclerosis; some lacked subtype. Study observations and caveats: Strong co-clustering by F measure was evident for samples that had been prepared in the same batch. When patients were compared with controls, four or five TRBV segments were more frequent, TRBV5-6, TRBV5-1 and TRBV20-1 among them.

This clonotype turned up a few times. Its specificity is unknown. The CDR3 consists of 16 residues. Germline CDR1 and CDR2: LGHDT and YNNKEL (reference sequence). The junction had 9 bases not matched to a gene; V was cut back by 4 bases and J by 1 base. Unique molecular identifiers were built into the TCR beta cDNA libraries. TCRdb called the PCR reads again in MiXCR, with one record for every CDR3 protein. The table includes roughly 800,000 distinct CDR3 sequences, 40% to 55% detected once. The source is a girl between 5 and 17 years old with multiple sclerosis. This sequence joins TRBV3-1 and TRBJ2-7; 8 bases align to TRBD2. Sequencing was performed on blood. The chain's CDR3 is CASSRGGAGASYEQYF. CDR3 nucleotides: TGTGCCAGCAGCCGCGGGGGAGCGGGAGCTTCCTACGAGCAGTACTTC.